This is a list of T cell receptor beta chains from one sample in a study of blood T cell repertoires in COVID-19. The repertoire was sequenced with immunoSEQ multiplex PCR; TCRdb's copy has only in-frame clones and lacks some. The repertoire consists of approximately 97,000 clones, with nearly 90% occurring once and the leading ten covering 2% to 2.5%. Sequences were obtained from peripheral blood. The source is a man aged 45-65 years with active COVID-19. Both conserved end residues are part of each CDR3. Each record gives: D gene, V gene, CDR3 length, J gene, clone size, CDR3 protein, CDR3 DNA. D genes are given only for firm matches. Expanded clones are given a class, and other clones once, few, many or no size at all.

TRBD2	TRBV5-6	15	TRBJ2-7	few	CASSLGGGLGYEQYF	TGTGCCAGCAGCTTGGGCGGGGGGCTTGGATACGAGCAGTACTTC
-	TRBV7-2	15	TRBJ1-6	-	CASRLMGGSNSPLHF	TGTGCCAGCAGGCTAATGGGGGGATCTAATTCACCCCTCCACTTT
-	TRBV2	13	TRBJ1-1	-	CASKRVGDTEAFF	TGTGCCAGCAAGAGAGTCGGAGACACTGAAGCTTTCTTT
TRBD1	TRBV6-2/TRBV6-3	16	TRBJ1-3	-	CASSPHRTGIGNTIYF	TGTGCCAGCAGTCCACACCGGACAGGAATTGGAAACACCATATATTTT
-	TRBV4-2	15	TRBJ2-2	-	CASSQDQTSTGELFF	TGTGCCAGCAGCCAAGATCAGACTAGCACCGGGGAGCTGTTTTTT
-	TRBV5-1	14	TRBJ2-5	once	CASSLGAGQETQYF	TGCGCCAGCAGCTTGGGGGCAGGCCAAGAGACCCAGTACTTC
-	TRBV6-2/TRBV6-3	15	TRBJ2-2	-	CASSLQGGDTGELFF	TGTGCCAGCAGTCTACAGGGGGGGGACACCGGGGAGCTGTTTTTT
-	TRBV3-1/TRBV3-2	14	TRBJ2-7	once	CASSTPGQVYEQYF	TGTGCCAGCAGCACCCCGGGACAAGTCTACGAGCAGTACTTC
TRBD2	TRBV7-2	17	TRBJ2-3	-	CASRSNRLGGGTDTQYF	TGTGCCAGCAGATCCAACCGGCTTGGCGGGGGGACAGATACGCAGTATTTT
-	TRBV6-5	13	TRBJ2-5	-	CASSLRRTGTQYF	TGTGCCAGCAGTTTGAGGCGAACGGGGACCCAGTACTTC
TRBD2	TRBV9	15	TRBJ2-5	few	CASSVSGTSEETQYF	TGTGCCAGCAGCGTATCCGGGACTAGCGAAGAGACCCAGTACTTC
-	TRBV30	14	TRBJ1-1	once	CAWSRLRTSSEAFF	TGTGCCTGGAGTCGGTTGAGAACTAGTAGTGAAGCTTTCTTT
-	TRBV27	17	TRBJ1-2	once	CASSLRGSAGTSLGYTF	TGTGCCAGCAGTTTAAGGGGCTCGGCCGGGACAAGTTTGGGCTACACCTTC
-	TRBV2	14	TRBJ1-4	-	CASSERLVREKLFF	TGTGCCAGCAGTGAACGGTTGGTGCGCGAAAAACTGTTTTTT
TRBD1	TRBV3-1/TRBV3-2	14	TRBJ2-7	-	CASSQAGTGVKQYF	TGTGCCAGCAGCCAGGCCGGGACAGGGGTCAAGCAGTACTTC
-	TRBV11-2	17	TRBJ1-2	-	CASSPLTGSWQNDGYTF	TGTGCCAGCAGCCCACTAACAGGGAGTTGGCAAAATGATGGCTACACCTTC
-	TRBV15	13	TRBJ1-4	-	CATSRGSNEKLFF	TGTGCCACCAGCCGGGGAAGTAATGAAAAACTGTTTTTT
-	TRBV21-1	14	TRBJ2-2	-	CASSALTATGELFF	TGTGCCAGCAGCGCTTTGACAGCCACCGGGGAGCTGTTTTTT
-	TRBV9	14	TRBJ1-2	once	CASSVVKGVRGYTF	TGTGCCAGCAGCGTAGTTAAAGGGGTGCGTGGCTACACCTTC
TRBD1	TRBV10-3	14	TRBJ2-2	-	CAIRTGGDTGELFF	TGTGCCATCAGGACAGGGGGCGACACCGGGGAGCTGTTTTTT
TRBD2	TRBV3-1/TRBV3-2	16	TRBJ2-1	-	CASSLRPGGLLNEQFF	TGTGCCAGCAGCCTCCGGCCGGGGGGGCTCCTCAATGAGCAGTTCTTC
TRBD1	TRBV16	16	TRBJ2-1	few	CASSRQAGTGGNEQFF	TGTGCCAGCAGCCGCCAGGCCGGGACAGGGGGCAATGAGCAGTTCTTC
TRBD1	TRBV28	14	TRBJ2-3	-	CASYRDRGSDTQYF	TGTGCCAGTTACCGGGACAGGGGGTCAGATACGCAGTATTTT
-	TRBV12-3/TRBV12-4	13	TRBJ2-1	once	CASSRTDNNEQFF	TGTGCCAGCAGCAGGACGGACAACAATGAGCAGTTCTTC
-	TRBV3-1/TRBV3-2	14	TRBJ1-5	-	CASSQSVSNQPQHF	TGTGCCAGCAGCCAATCGGTTAGCAATCAGCCCCAGCATTTT
-	TRBV29-1	14	TRBJ2-5	-	CSVELTSWQETQYF	TGCAGCGTTGAACTGACTAGTTGGCAAGAGACCCAGTACTTC
TRBD1	TRBV6-5	13	TRBJ1-1	-	CAFANRGGTEAFF	TGTGCCTTCGCTAACAGGGGGGGCACTGAAGCTTTCTTT
-	TRBV10-3	11	TRBJ1-2	-	CAAHSGYGYTF	TGTGCCGCACACTCAGGGTATGGCTACACCTTC
-	TRBV5-1	16	TRBJ2-3	-	CASSLAAGQSTDTQYF	TGCGCCAGCAGCTTGGCCGCAGGCCAAAGCACAGATACGCAGTATTTT
-	TRBV7-8	15	TRBJ2-7	-	CASSAQSGNSREQYF	TGTGCCAGCAGCGCCCAATCAGGGAACTCTAGAGAGCAGTACTTC
-	TRBV6-2/TRBV6-3	15	TRBJ2-3	-	CASSHSPPGTDTQYF	TGTGCCAGCAGCCATAGCCCACCAGGCACAGATACGCAGTATTTT
TRBD1	TRBV5-4	14	TRBJ2-1	-	CASSLVGDSNEQFF	TGTGCCAGCAGCTTGGTTGGGGACAGCAATGAGCAGTTCTTC
TRBD1	TRBV19	13	TRBJ2-7	-	CASSLGTAYEQYF	TGTGCCAGTAGTCTGGGGACAGCTTACGAGCAGTACTTC
-	TRBV9	14	TRBJ1-2	-	CASSARGGHYGYTF	TGTGCCAGCAGCGCCCGGGGGGGACACTATGGCTACACCTTC
TRBD1	TRBV7-6	15	TRBJ2-7	-	CASSLRQGGLGEQYF	TGTGCCAGCAGCTTACGACAGGGGGGACTCGGGGAGCAGTACTTC
TRBD1	TRBV11-1	13	TRBJ2-3	once	CATSGQDTDTQYF	TGTGCCACGTCGGGACAGGACACAGATACGCAGTATTTT
TRBD1	TRBV7-2	18	TRBJ1-6	-	CASSQWTGIVIGNSPLHF	TGTGCCAGCAGCCAATGGACAGGGATCGTGATCGGTAATTCACCCCTCCACTTT
-	TRBV9	12	TRBJ1-2	-	CASSAGIHGYTF	TGTGCCAGCAGCGCGGGGATCCATGGCTACACCTTC
-	TRBV30	11	TRBJ1-2	-	CAWSVLGGYTF	TGTGCCTGGAGTGTACTAGGGGGCTACACCTTC
-	TRBV9	16	TRBJ2-2	-	CASSVRARTDTGELFF	TGTGCCAGCAGCGTGCGGGCGCGGACGGACACCGGGGAGCTGTTTTTT
TRBD1	TRBV5-6	14	TRBJ1-2	-	CASSSIGQGKGYTF	TGTGCCAGCAGCTCAATAGGACAGGGGAAAGGCTACACCTTC
-	TRBV6-5	12	TRBJ2-1	-	CASRSSFHEQFF	TGTGCCAGCAGGAGTAGCTTCCATGAGCAGTTCTTC
TRBD2	TRBV6-1	16	TRBJ2-1	-	CASSASPGGGFNEQFF	TGTGCCAGCAGTGCGTCCCCCGGCGGGGGGTTCAATGAGCAGTTCTTC
TRBD1	TRBV5-5	15	TRBJ1-3	few	CASSPGTVSGNTIYF	TGTGCCAGCAGCCCTGGGACAGTCTCTGGAAACACCATATATTTT
-	TRBV25-1	12	TRBJ2-7	-	CASSVETSEQYF	TGTGCCAGCAGTGTAGAAACCTCCGAGCAGTACTTC
TRBD2	TRBV5-1	17	TRBJ2-2	-	CASKRLAGGPNPGELFF	TGCGCCAGCAAGAGGCTAGCGGGGGGGCCCAACCCCGGGGAGCTGTTTTTT
-	TRBV5-1	14	TRBJ2-1	-	CASGIAQGNNEQFF	TGCGCCAGCGGCATAGCGCAAGGAAACAATGAGCAGTTCTTC
-	TRBV4-2	17	TRBJ2-6	once	CASSLQGLKFGANVLTF	TGTGCCAGCAGCCTCCAGGGACTCAAATTTGGGGCCAACGTCCTGACTTTC
TRBD1	TRBV4-1	16	TRBJ1-6	-	CASSQPRQGRNSPLHF	TGCGCCAGCAGCCAACCCAGACAGGGACGAAATTCACCCCTCCACTTT
-	TRBV5-1	15	TRBJ1-2	-	CASSSQADSAYGYTF	TGCGCCAGCAGCTCCCAAGCCGACAGCGCGTATGGCTACACCTTC
-	TRBV30	12	TRBJ1-3	-	CAWADRGNTIYF	TGTGCCTGGGCCGACAGAGGAAACACCATATATTTT
-	TRBV19	15	TRBJ1-5	few	CASSISWGGNQPQHF	TGTGCCAGTAGTATCTCCTGGGGGGGCAATCAGCCCCAGCATTTT
-	TRBV4-3	16	TRBJ1-2	-	CASSGWTTDTNYGYTF	TGCGCCAGCAGCGGTTGGACGACAGACACTAACTATGGCTACACCTTC
-	TRBV6-6	14	TRBJ1-1	-	CASSYDRLNTEAFF	TGTGCCAGCAGTTACGACAGATTGAACACTGAAGCTTTCTTT